This T cell receptor beta chain was found in a study of blood T cell repertoires in COVID-19. As for the study in general: Whether acute or convalescent, the COVID-19 samples came from the United States, Italy and Spain.

Participants' reported clinical history set cohort assignment. As handled by the study authors: The assay estimated nucleated cells by amplifying reference gene primers. Repertoires were generated with immunoSEQ multiplex PCR, while TCRdb's copy carries only in-frame clones and drops some. That table furnishes V, J and clone size, whereas the DNA furnished D and trimming. Of about 280,000 clones in the sample, roughly 80% were seen once. Germline assignment: CDR1 KGHDR and CDR2 SFDVKD. The CDR3 runs to 13 residues. With 3 bases clipped from V and 7 bases from J, the junction kept 4 bases outside the gene matches.

The genes are TRBV24-1 and TRBJ1-2; 7 bases match TRBD1. The sample taken for sequencing was PBMCs or T cells enriched from blood (not recorded which). The clonotype comes from a middle-aged man who had been exposed to COVID-19. DNA of the CDR3: TGTGCCACCAGTGATCCGACAGGGACTGGCTACACCTTC. It codes for CATSDPTGTGYTF.